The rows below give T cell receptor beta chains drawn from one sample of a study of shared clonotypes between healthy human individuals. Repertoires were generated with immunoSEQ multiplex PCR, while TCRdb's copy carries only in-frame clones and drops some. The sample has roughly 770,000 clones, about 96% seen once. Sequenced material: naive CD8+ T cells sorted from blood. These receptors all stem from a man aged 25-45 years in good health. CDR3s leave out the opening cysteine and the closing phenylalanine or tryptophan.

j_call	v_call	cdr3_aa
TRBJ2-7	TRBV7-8	ASSFLSATAHEQY
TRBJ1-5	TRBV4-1	ASSQAFNQPQH
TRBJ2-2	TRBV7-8	ASSPEDSTGELF
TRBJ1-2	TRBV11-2	ASSPTTSLSGGRDYGYT
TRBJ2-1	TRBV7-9	ASSGTSGRAYEQF
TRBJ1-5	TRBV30	AWSVGVLNQPQH
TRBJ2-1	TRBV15	ATSTTRASYNEQF
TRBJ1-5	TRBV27	ASSSQGAVQPQH
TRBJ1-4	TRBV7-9	ASSLVRGEEKLF
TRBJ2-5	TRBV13	ASSLGPSGSQETQY
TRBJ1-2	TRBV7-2	ASSLDPNYGYT
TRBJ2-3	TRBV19	ASRGQGADTQY
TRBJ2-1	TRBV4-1	ASSHQSGEQF
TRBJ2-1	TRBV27	ASSTSDPSEQF
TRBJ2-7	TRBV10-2	ASSRGSDLRRGTP
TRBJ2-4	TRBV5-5	ASSFQGFQGASKNIQY
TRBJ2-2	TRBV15	ATSRKRTNTGELF
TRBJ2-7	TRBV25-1	ASSEYGTNYEQY
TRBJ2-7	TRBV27	ASTRWAQPEGRDEQY
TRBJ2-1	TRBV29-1	SVDSGRRGGQF
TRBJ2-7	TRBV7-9	ASSGRRWYEQY
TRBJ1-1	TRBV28	ASSPNAEAF
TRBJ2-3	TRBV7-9	ASSGSSGVITDTQY
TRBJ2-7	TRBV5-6	ASSWGDTYEQY
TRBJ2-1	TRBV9	ASSGPGSSYNEQF
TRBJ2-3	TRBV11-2	ASSFEVTDTQY
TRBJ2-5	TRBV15	ATSKSISPNSEETQY
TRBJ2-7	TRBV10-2	ASGEYRVEQY
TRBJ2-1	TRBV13	ASSKGDEQF
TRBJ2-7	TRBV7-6	ASSLEVPGVTEQY
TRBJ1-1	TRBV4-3	ASSQDSGANTEAF
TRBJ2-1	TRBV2	ASSEGVVSVGEQF
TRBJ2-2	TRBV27	ASSLSANTGELF
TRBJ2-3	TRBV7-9	ASSQIVSNRGTDTQY
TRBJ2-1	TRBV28	ASSSDTGDNEQF
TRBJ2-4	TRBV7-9	ASSSRDSQAKNIQY
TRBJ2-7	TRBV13	ASSPNPLTSGSFYEQY
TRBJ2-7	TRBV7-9	ASSYGGRMYEQY
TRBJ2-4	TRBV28	ASSFLETEKNIQY
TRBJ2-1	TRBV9	ASSVEGLSYNEQF
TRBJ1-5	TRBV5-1	ASSWGTGGSNQPQH
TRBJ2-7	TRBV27	ASSLRDRPYEQY
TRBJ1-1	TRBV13	ASSERQMNTEAF
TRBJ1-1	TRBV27	ASSQGPIMNTEAF
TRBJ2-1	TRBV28	ASKLPGTGTYEQF
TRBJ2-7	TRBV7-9	ASSLVRLAGVGEQY
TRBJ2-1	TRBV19	ASSMGPSGGNEQF
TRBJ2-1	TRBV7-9	ASSRLRDRATNEQF
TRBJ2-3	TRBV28	ASRTGTGPTDTQY
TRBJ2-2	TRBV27	ASSIADTGELF